The rows below give T cell receptor beta chains drawn from one sample of a study of tumor-infiltrating lymphocytes in oesophageal squamous cell carcinoma. TCRdb analysed the PCR reads with MiXCR anew, one entry per CDR3 protein. The repertoire holds 18,000 or so distinct CDR3 sequences, with roughly 43% as singletons. Source material: normal esophageal tissue next to the tumor. These receptors came from a male donor with esophageal squamous cell carcinoma. The CDR3 runs from the conserved cysteine through the conserved F or W. D genes are given only for firm matches.

TRBV23-1	TRBJ2-2	NA	CASSQPGGDGELFF
TRBV7-6	TRBJ2-1	TRBD1	CASSSIIGQGGINEQFF
TRBV7-2	TRBJ2-3	NA	CASNRGASTDTQYF
TRBV11-1	NA	NA	CASRTTGIGETQYF
TRBV6-2/TRBV6-3	TRBJ2-1	NA	CASISVYNEQFF
TRBV20-1	NA	TRBD2	CSAPSGMETQYF
TRBV7-6	TRBJ2-1	NA	CASSLSGLSVNEQFF
TRBV28	TRBJ1-5	TRBD1	CASGDSPYQPQHF
TRBV7-3	NA	TRBD1	CASSTTTGRSYNEQFF
TRBV7-2	NA	NA	CASSLGGASRSYTF
TRBV7-2	TRBJ2-7	NA	CASSDRYEQYF
TRBV6-4	TRBJ1-1	NA	CASSDSSRGTEAFF
TRBV11-3	TRBJ2-7	NA	CASSPAGSYEQYF
TRBV7-6	NA	NA	CASSLVSSNSYEQYF
TRBV19	TRBJ1-2	TRBD1	CASRTSRDRGTHNYGYTF
TRBV6-1	TRBJ2-3	NA	CASSRGDTQYF
TRBV10-3	TRBJ2-1	NA	CAIRRQSYNEQFF
TRBV6-2/TRBV6-3	TRBJ2-3	TRBD1	CASRLDRGRADTQYF
TRBV6-1	NA	NA	CASLQRSSYNEQYF
TRBV3-1	TRBJ2-7	NA	CASSRRHLAYEQYF
TRBV28	NA	NA	CASSSAGNGWNEQFF
TRBV7-2	TRBJ2-1	TRBD2	CASSLALTSGSLNEQFF
TRBV12-3/TRBV12-4	TRBJ2-3	TRBD2	CASSLALAGGFPTDTQYF
TRBV7-2	NA	TRBD2	CASSLVGAGGRNEQFF
TRBV5-1	TRBJ1-6	TRBD1	CASSIGQGANSPLHF
TRBV7-2	TRBJ1-1	NA	CASSLRAEAFF
TRBV5-6	TRBJ1-1	NA	CASSLDSHTEAFF
TRBV25-1	TRBJ1-5	NA	CASSRGGSNQPQHF
TRBV5-1	TRBJ2-5	NA	CATQGSDETQYF
TRBV5-1	TRBJ2-6	TRBD2	CASSLGRGGGANVLTF
TRBV7-8	TRBJ1-1	NA	CASSLVGIMNTEAFF
TRBV20-1	TRBJ1-2	TRBD1	CSAPGQGYGYTF
TRBV7-6	TRBJ2-3	TRBD2	CASSSRRLAGAPGVDTQYF
TRBV5-1	TRBJ2-7	TRBD1	CASSHNRGDEQYF
TRBV4-1	NA	TRBD2	CASSQDLASGGYEQYF
TRBV7-8	TRBJ2-1	TRBD1	CASRRRTGGMYEQFF
TRBV27	TRBJ2-1	TRBD2	CASSFWGGSSYNEQFF
TRBV7-2	NA	TRBD2	CASSLVPGTSGETQYF
TRBV15	TRBJ2-5	NA	CATSPGDRETQYF
TRBV7-2	TRBJ2-1	TRBD2	CASSPRGGMNEQFF
TRBV5-1	TRBJ1-1	TRBD1	CASSADPGTGVGEQYF